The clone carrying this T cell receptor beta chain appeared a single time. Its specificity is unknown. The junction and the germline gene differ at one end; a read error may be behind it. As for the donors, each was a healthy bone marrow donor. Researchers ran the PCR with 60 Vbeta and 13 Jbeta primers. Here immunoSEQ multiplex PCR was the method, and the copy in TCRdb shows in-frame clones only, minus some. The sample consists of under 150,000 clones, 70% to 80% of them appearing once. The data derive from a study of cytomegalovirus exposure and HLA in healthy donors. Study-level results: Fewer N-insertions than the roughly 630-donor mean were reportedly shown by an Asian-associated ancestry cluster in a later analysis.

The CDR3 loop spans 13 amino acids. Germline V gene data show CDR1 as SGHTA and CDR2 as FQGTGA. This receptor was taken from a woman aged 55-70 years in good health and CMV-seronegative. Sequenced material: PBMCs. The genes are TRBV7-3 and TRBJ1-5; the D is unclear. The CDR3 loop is CAGSQDTHQPQHF. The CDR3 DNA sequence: TGTGCCGGCAGCCAAGACACTCATCAGCCCCAGCATTTT.